The present entry profiles one T cell receptor beta chain with its context. As processed by the authors: Estimated nucleated cell counts came from reference gene primer amplification. Profiling relied on immunoSEQ multiplex PCR, and the TCRdb table lists in-frame clones only, not all of them. V, J and clone size are taken as reported in that table, and D and trimming were inferred from the DNA itself. The sample carries about 480,000 clones, 88% recorded once. Self-reported history from a screening survey and questionnaire set each donor's cohort. For recovered donors of Cohort 3, there were two negative PCRs, clearance, or symptom resolution. This specimen belongs to a study of blood T cell repertoires in COVID-19. Turning to the study itself: Samples came from the United States, Italy and Spain, spanning acute and convalescent COVID-19.

The germline gives CDR1 SGHTA, CDR2 FQGNSA. This CDR3 spans 14 amino acids. V lost 0 bases and J lost 6, with 10 bases in between. The TCR comes from a middle-aged woman who had recovered from COVID-19. V gene TRBV7-2 combines with J gene TRBJ2-3; unclear D gene. Sequencing used PBMCs or T cells enriched from blood (not recorded which). CDR3 bases: TGTGCCAGCAGCTTAGCCCCAACGCGGGATACGCAGTATTTT. This encodes CASSLAPTRDTQYF.